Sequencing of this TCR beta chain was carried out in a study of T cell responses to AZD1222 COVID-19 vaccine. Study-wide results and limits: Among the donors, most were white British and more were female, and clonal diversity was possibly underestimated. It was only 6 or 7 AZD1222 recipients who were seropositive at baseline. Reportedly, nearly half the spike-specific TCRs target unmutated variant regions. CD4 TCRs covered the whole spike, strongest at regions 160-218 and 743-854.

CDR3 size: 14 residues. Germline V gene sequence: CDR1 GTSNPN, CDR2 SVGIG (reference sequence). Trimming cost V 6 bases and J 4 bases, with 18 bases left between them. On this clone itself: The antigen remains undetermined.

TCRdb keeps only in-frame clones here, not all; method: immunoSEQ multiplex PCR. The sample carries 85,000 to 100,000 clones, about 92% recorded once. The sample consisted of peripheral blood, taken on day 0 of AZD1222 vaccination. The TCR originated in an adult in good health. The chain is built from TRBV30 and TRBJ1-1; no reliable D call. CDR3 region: CACTSEGRSTEAFF. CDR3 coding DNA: TGTGCCTGTACTTCCGAGGGCCGGAGCACTGAAGCTTTCTTT.